This TCR beta chain stems from a study of PD-L1 blockade in urothelial cancer. TCRdb's copy holds only in-frame clones and misses some; the assay was immunoSEQ multiplex PCR. The repertoire includes 38,000 or so clones, approximately 82% of them detected once, and about 17% sits in the top ten. Patients yielded 1 to 8 samples each, pretreatment and on-treatment. The material sequenced was PBMCs, taken around atezolizumab (anti-PD-L1) treatment. This receptor was obtained from a man in his 60s with urothelial cancer.

The DNA of the CDR3 is TGTGCCAGCAGCTTACGAATCGGGACAGGGAACACAGATACGCAGTATTTT. Translated, it gives CASSLRIGTGNTDTQYF. The chain links TRBV7-9 to TRBJ2-3, with 9 bases lining up with TRBD1. V shed 2 bases and J 2 bases; nucleotides not matched to a gene: 8. This CDR3 contains 17 residues. Germline CDR1 and CDR2: SEHNR and FQNEAQ (reference sequence).